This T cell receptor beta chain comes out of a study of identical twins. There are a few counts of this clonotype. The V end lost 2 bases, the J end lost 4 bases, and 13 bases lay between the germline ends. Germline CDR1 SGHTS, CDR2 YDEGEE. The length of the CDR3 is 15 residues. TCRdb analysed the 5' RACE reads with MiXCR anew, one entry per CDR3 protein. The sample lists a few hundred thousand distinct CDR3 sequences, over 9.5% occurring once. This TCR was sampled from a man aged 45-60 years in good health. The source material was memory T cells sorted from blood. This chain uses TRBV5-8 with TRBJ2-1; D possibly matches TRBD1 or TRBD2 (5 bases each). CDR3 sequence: CASSFGAYTYNEQFF. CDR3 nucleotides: TGTGCCAGCAGCTTCGGGGCTTATACGTACAATGAGCAGTTCTTC.